The entry that follows covers one T cell receptor beta chain sequence. Libraries were prepared by immunoSEQ multiplex PCR; TCRdb keeps only in-frame clonotypes and omits some of them. The sample contains roughly 65,000 clones, about 90% of which appear only once. The sample belongs to a study of technical replicates of blood from a handful of donors. V trimming: 5 bases; J trimming: 7 bases; junction bases outside the gene matches: 7. CDR1 MNHNS and CDR2 SASEGT come from the germline V gene. This CDR3 spans 15 amino acids. This sequence was found in a human donor in good health. Some clones in this sample may be carry-over from other donors' samples. The chain recombines TRBV6-1 with TRBJ1-6, with 8 nucleotides matching TRBD1. The sequenced sample consisted of PBMCs. The CDR3 bases are TGTGCCAGCAGTCCCGACAGGGGTAGCAATTCACCCCTCCACTTT. Its translation is CASSPDRGSNSPLHF.